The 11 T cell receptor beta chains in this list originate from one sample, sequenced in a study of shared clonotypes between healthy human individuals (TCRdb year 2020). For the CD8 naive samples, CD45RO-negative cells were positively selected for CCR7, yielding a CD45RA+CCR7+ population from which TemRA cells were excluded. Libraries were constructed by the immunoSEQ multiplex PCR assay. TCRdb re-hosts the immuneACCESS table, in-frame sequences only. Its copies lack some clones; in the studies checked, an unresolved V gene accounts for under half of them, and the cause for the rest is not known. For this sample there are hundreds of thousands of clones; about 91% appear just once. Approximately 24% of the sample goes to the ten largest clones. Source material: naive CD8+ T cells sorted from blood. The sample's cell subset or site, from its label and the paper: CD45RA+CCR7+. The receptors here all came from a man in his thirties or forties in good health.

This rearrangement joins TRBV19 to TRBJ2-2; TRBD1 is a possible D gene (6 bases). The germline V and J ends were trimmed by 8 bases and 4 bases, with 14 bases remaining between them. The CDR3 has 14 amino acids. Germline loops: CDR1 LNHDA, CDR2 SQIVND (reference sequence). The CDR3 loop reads CASGLQGITGELFF. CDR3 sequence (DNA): TGTGCCAGTGGATTACAGGGAATCACCGGGGAGCTGTTTTTT.

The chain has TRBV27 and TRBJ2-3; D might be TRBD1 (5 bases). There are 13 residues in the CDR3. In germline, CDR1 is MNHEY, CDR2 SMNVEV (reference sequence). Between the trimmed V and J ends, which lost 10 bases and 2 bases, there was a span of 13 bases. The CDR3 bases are TGTGCCACCCGGGCAGGGTACACAGATACGCAGTATTTT. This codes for CATRAGYTDTQYF.

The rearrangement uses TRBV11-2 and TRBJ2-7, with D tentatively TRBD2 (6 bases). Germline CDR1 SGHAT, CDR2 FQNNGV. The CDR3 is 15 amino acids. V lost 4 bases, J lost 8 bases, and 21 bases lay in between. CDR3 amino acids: CASSSRAGTDLKQYF. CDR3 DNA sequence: TGTGCCAGCAGCTCAAGGGCTGGGACTGACCTTAAGCAGTACTTC.

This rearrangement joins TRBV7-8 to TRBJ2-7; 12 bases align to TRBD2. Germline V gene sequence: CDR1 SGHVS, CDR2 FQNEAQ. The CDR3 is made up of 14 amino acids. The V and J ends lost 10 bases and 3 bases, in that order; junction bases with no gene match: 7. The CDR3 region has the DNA TGTGCCACACTAGCGGGAGGATCGAACTACGAGCAGTACTTC. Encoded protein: CATLAGGSNYEQYF.

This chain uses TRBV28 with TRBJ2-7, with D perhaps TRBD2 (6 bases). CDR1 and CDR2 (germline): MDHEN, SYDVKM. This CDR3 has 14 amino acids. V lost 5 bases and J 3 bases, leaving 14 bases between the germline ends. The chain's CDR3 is CASSNPRRDYEQYF. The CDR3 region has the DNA TGTGCCAGCAGTAACCCCCGGAGGGACTACGAGCAGTACTTC.

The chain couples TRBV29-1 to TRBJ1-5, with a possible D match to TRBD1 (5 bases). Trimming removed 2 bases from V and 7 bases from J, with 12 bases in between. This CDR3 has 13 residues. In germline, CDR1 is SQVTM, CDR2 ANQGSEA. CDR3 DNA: TGCAGCGTTGAATATGGGGGAGGGCAGCCCCAGCATTTT. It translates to CSVEYGGGQPQHF. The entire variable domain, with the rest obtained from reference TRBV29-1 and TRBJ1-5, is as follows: SAVISQKPSRDICQRGTSLTIQCQVDSQVTMMFWYRQQPGQSLTLIATANQGSEATYESGFVIDKFPISRPNLTFSTLTVSNMSPEDSSIYLCSVEYGGGQPQHFGDGTRLSIL.

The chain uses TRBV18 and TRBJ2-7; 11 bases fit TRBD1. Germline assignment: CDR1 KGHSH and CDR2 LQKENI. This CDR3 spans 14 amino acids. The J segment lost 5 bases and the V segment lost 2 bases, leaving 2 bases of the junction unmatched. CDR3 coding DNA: TGTGCCAGCTCACCAGGGACAGGGGGGCACGAGCAGTACTTC. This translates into CASSPGTGGHEQYF.

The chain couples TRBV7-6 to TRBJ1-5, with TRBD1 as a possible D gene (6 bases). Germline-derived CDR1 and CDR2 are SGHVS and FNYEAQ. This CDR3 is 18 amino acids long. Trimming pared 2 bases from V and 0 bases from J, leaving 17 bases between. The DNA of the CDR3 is TGTGCCAGCAGCTTAAAGCCGGGGGGCGTCGGTAGCAATCAGCCCCAGCATTTT. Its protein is CASSLKPGGVGSNQPQHF. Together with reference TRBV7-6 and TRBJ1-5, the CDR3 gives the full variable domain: GAGVSQSPRYKVTKRGQDVALRCDPISGHVSLYWYRQALGQGPEFLTYFNYEAQQDKSGLPNDRFSAERPEGSISTLTIQRTEQRDSAMYRCASSLKPGGVGSNQPQHFGDGTRLSIL.

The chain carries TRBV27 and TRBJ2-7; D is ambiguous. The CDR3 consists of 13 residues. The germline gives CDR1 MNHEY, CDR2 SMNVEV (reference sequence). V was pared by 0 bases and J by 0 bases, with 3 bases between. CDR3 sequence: CASSLSYSYEQYF. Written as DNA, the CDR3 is TGTGCCAGCAGTTTATCCTACTCCTACGAGCAGTACTTC.

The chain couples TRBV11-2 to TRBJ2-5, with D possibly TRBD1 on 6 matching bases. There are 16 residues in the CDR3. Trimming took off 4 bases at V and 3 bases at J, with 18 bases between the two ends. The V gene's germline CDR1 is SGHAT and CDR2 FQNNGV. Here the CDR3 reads CASSSYHRDQEETQYF. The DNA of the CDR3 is TGTGCCAGCAGCTCATACCACAGGGATCAAGAAGAGACCCAGTACTTC.

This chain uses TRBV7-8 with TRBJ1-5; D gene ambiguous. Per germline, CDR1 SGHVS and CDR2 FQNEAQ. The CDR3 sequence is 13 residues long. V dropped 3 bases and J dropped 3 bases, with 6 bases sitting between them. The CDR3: CASSFGDNQPQHF. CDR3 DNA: TGTGCCAGCAGCTTCGGCGACAATCAGCCCCAGCATTTT.